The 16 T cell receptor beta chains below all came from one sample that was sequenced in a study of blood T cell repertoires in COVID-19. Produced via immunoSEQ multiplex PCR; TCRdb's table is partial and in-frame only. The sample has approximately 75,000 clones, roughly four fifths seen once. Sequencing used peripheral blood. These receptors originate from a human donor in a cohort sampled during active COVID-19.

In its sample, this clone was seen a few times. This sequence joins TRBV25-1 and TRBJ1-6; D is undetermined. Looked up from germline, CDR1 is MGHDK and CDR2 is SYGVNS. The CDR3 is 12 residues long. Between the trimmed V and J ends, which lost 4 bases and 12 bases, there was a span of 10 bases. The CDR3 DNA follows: TGTGCCAGCAGTGGAGGATCGGGACCCCTCCACTTT. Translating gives CASSGGSGPLHF.

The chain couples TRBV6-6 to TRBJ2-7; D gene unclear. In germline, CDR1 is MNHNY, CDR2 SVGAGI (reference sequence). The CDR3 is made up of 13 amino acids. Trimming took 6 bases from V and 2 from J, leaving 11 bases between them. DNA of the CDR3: TGTGCCAGCAGAGGCGGTTCAACCTACGAGCAGTACTTC. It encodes CASRGGSTYEQYF.

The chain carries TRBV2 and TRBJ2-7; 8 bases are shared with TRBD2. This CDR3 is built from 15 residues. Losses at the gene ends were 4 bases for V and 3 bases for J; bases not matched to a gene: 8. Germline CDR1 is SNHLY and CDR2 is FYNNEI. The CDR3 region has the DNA TGTGCCAGCAGTGCCGAGCGGGGGATCTTCTACGAGCAGTACTTC. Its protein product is CASSAERGIFYEQYF.

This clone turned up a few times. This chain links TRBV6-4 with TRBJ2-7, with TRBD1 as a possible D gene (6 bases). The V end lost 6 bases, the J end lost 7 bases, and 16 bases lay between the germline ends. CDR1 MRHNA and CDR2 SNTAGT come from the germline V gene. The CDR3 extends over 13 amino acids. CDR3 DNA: TGTGCCAGCAGCAGGGACACCGAGGAGGAGCAGTACTTC. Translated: CASSRDTEEEQYF.

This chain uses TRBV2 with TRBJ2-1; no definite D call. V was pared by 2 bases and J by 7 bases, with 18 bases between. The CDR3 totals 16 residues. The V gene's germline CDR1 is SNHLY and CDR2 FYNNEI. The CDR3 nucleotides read TGTGCCAGCAGTGAATTAAGCAGGTCCATAGGAAATGAGCAGTTCTTC. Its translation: CASSELSRSIGNEQFF.

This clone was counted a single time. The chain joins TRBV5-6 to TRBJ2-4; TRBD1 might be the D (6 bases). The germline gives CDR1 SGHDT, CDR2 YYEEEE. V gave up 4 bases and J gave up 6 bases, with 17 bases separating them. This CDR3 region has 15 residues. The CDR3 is CASSPTPDRGNIQYF. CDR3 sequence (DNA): TGTGCCAGCAGCCCCACCCCGGACAGAGGAAACATTCAGTACTTC.

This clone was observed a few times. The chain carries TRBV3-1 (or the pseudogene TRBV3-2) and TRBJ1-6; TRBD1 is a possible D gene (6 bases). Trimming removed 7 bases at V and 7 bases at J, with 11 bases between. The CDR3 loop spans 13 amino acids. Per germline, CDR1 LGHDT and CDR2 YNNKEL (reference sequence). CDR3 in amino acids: CASKSQGNSPLHF. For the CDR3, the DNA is TGTGCCAGCAAATCACAGGGAAATTCACCCCTCCACTTT.

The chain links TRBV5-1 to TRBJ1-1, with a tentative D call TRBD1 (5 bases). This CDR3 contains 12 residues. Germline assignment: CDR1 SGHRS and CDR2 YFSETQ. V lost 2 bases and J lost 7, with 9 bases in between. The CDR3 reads CASSFSGDEAFF. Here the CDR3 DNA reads TGCGCCAGCAGCTTCTCGGGGGATGAAGCTTTCTTT.

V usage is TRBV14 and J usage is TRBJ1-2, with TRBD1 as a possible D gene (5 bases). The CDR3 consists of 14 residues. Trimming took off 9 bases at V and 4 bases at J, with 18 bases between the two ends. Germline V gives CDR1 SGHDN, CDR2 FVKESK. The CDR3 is CARDIWRGRYGYTF. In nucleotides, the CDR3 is TGTGCCAGGGACATTTGGCGTGGGCGCTATGGCTACACCTTC.

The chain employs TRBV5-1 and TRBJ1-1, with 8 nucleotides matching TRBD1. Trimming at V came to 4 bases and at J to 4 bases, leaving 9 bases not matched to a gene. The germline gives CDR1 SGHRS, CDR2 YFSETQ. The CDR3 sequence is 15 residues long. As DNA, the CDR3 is TGCGCCAGCAGCCGCGTAGACAGGGGCCCCACTGAAGCTTTCTTT. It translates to CASSRVDRGPTEAFF.

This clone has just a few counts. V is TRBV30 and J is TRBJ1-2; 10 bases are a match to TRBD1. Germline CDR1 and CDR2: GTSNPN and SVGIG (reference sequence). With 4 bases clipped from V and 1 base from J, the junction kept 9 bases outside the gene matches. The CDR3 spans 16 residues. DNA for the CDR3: TGTGCCTGGAAACGGGACAGGGGACGAGTTAACTATGGCTACACCTTC. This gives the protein CAWKRDRGRVNYGYTF.

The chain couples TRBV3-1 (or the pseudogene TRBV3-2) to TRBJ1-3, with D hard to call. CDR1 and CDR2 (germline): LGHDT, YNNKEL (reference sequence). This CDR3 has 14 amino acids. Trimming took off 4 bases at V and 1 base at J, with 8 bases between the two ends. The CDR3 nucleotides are TGTGCCAGCAGCCTCGGGAATTCTGGAAACACCATATATTTT. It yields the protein CASSLGNSGNTIYF.

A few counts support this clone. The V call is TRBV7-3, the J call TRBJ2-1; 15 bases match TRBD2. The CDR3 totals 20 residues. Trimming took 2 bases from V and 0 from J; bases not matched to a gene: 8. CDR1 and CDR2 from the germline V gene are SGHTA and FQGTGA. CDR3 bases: TGTGCCAGCAGCTTACAGGGACTAGCGGGGGGACGGAGCTCCTACAATGAGCAGTTCTTC. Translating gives CASSLQGLAGGRSSYNEQFF.

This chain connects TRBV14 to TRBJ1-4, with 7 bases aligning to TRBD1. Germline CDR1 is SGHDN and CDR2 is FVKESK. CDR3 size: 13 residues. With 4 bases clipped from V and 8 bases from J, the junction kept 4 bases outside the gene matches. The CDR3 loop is CASSPRTGEKLFF. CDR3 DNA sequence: TGTGCCAGCAGCCCCCGGACAGGAGAAAAACTGTTTTTT. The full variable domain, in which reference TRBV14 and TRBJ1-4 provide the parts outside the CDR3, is EAGVTQFPSHSVIEKGQTVTLRCDPISGHDNLYWYRRVMGKEIKFLLHFVKESKQDESGMPNNRFLAERTGGTYSTLKVQPAELEDSGVYFCASSPRTGEKLFFGSGTQLSVL.

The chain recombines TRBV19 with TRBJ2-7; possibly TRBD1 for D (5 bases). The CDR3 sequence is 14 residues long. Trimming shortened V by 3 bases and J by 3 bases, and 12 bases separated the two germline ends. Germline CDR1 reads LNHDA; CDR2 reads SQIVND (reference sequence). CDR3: CASSISQGFYEQYF. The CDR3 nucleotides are TGTGCCAGTAGTATCTCCCAGGGCTTCTACGAGCAGTACTTC.

CDR3 in amino acids: CASSLGLSGNTIYF. CDR3 nucleotides: TGTGCCAGCAGTCTAGGACTCTCTGGAAACACCATATATTTT. The chain carries TRBV6-5 and TRBJ1-3; D gene ambiguous. V lost 5 bases and J 0 bases, leaving 8 bases between the germline ends. CDR1 is MNHEY, CDR2 SVGAGI, per germline. There are 14 residues in the CDR3.